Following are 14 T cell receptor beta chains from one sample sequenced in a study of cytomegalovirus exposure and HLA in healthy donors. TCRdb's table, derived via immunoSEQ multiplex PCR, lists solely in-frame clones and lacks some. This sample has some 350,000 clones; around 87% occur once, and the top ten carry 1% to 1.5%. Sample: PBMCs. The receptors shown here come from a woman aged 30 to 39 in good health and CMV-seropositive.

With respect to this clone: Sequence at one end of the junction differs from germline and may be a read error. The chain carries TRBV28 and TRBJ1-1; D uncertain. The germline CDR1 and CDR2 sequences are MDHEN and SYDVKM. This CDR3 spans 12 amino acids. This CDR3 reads CASSPANTEAFF. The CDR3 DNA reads TGTGCCAGCAGTCCCGCGAACACCGAAGCTTTCTTT.

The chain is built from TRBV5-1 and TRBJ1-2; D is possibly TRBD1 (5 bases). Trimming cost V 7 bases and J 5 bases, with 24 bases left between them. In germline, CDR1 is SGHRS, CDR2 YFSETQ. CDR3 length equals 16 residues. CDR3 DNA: TGCGCCAGCTCTTCCGGGGGTGCCCGCCAAATGTATGGCTACACCTTC. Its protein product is CASSSGGARQMYGYTF.

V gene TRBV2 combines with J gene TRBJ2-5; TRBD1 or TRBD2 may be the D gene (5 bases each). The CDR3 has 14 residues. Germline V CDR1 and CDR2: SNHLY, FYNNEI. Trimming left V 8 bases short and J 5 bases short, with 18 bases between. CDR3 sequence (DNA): TGTGCCAGCCGGCCGAGGGGTGGAGGTGAGACCCAGTACTTC. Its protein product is CASRPRGGGETQYF.

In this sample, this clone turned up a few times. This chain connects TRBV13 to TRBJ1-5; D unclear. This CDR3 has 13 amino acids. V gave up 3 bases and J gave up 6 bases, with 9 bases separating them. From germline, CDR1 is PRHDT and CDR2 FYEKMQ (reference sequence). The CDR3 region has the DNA TGTGCCAGCAGCTTCCGCGGAACTCAGCCCCAGCATTTT. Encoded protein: CASSFRGTQPQHF.

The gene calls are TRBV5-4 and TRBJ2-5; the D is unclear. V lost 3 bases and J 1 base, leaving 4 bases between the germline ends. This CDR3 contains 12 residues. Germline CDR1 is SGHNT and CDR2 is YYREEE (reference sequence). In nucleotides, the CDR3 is TGTGCCAGCAGCTCGATCCAAGAGACCCAGTACTTC. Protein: CASSSIQETQYF. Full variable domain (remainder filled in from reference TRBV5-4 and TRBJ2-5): ETGVTQSPTHLIKTRGQQVTLRCSSQSGHNTVSWYQQALGQGPQFIFQYYREEENGRGNFPPRFSGLQFPNYSSELNVNALELDDSALYLCASSSIQETQYFGPGTRLLVL.

In nucleotides, the CDR3 is TGTGCCAGCAGTTTTAAAGCTAGCGGAGCCTACAATGAGCAGTTCTTC. As protein: CASSFKASGAYNEQFF. The V and J genes are TRBV28 and TRBJ2-1, with 7 bases identical to TRBD2. With 3 bases clipped from V and 2 bases from J, the junction kept 7 bases outside the gene matches. In germline, CDR1 is MDHEN, CDR2 SYDVKM. This CDR3 has 16 amino acids.

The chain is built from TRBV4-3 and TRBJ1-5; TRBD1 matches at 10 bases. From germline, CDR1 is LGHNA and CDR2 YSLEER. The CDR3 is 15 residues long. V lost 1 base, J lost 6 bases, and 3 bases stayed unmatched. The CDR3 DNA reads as TGCGCCAGCAGCCAAGGACAGGGGGCAAGTCAGCCCCAGCATTTT. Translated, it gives CASSQGQGASQPQHF.

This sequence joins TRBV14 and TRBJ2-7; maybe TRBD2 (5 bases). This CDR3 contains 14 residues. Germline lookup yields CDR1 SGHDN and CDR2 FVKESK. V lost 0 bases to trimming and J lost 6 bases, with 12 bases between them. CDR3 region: CASSQDHLRAEQYF. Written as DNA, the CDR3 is TGTGCCAGCAGCCAAGATCACCTGAGGGCCGAGCAGTACTTC. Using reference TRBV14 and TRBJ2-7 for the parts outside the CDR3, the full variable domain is EAGVTQFPSHSVIEKGQTVTLRCDPISGHDNLYWYRRVMGKEIKFLLHFVKESKQDESGMPNNRFLAERTGGTYSTLKVQPAELEDSGVYFCASSQDHLRAEQYFGPGTRLTVT.

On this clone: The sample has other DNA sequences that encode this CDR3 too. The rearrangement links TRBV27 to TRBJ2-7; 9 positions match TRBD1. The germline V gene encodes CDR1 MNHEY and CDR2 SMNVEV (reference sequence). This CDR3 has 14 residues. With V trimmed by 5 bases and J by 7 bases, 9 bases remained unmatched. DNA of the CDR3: TGTGCCAGCAGTCTCGGGACAGGGTATGGAGAGCAGTACTTC. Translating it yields CASSLGTGYGEQYF.

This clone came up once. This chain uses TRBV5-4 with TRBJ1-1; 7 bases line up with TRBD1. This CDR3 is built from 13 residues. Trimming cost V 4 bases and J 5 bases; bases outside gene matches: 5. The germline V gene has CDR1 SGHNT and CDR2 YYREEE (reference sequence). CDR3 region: CASSTQGRTEAFF. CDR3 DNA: TGTGCCAGCAGCACACAGGGGCGTACTGAAGCTTTCTTT. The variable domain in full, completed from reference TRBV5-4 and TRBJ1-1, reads ETGVTQSPTHLIKTRGQQVTLRCSSQSGHNTVSWYQQALGQGPQFIFQYYREEENGRGNFPPRFSGLQFPNYSSELNVNALELDDSALYLCASSTQGRTEAFFGQGTRLTVV.

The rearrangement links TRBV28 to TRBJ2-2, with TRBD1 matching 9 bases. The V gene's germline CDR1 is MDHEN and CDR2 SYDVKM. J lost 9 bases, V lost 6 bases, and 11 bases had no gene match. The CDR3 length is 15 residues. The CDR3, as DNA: TGTGCCAGCAGGCCACAGGGGGCCCCTACTTGGGAGCTGTTTTTT. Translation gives CASRPQGAPTWELFF.

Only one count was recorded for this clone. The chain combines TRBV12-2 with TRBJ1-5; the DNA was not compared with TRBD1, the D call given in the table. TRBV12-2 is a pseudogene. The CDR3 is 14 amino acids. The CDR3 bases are TGTGCAAGTCGCTTAGCCCCCTCAGGTGGGCCCCAGCATTTT. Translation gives CASRLAPSGGPQHF.

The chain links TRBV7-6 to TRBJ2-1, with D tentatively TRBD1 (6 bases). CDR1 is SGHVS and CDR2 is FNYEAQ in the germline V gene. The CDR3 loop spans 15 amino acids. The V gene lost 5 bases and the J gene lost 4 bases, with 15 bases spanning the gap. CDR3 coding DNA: TGTGCCAGCAGCCACAGGACAGAAATGTACAATGAGCAGTTCTTC. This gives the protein CASSHRTEMYNEQFF.

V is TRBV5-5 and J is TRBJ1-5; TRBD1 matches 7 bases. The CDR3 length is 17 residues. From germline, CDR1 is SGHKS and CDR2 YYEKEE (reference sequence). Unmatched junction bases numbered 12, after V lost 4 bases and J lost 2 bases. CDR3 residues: CASSPNPDRAGNQPQHF. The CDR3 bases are TGTGCCAGCAGCCCGAACCCCGACAGGGCTGGCAATCAGCCCCAGCATTTT.